This TCR beta chain was observed in a study of T cells in Graves' hyperthyroidism and ophthalmopathy. Amplification yielded TCR beta CDR3 regions, with RNA transcripts as the source. TCR CDR3 regions were first amplified by RT-PCR with HTBI primers. In TCRdb, the multiplex PCR reads were re-called with MiXCR into one record per CDR3 protein. The sample carries 530,000 or so distinct CDR3 sequences, less than 25% recorded once. General study points: Most thyroid clonotypes expanded above 0.001 appeared in blood too.

In regard to this clonotype: Its antigen is still unknown.

The V end lost 8 bases, the J end lost 2 bases, and 13 bases lay between the germline ends. Looked up from germline, CDR1 is MNHNS and CDR2 is SASEGT. The CDR3 has 13 residues. The receptor's source is a woman aged 30 to 39 with Graves' ophthalmopathy. The chain employs TRBV6-1 and TRBJ2-7; D is perhaps TRBD1 (5 bases). What was sequenced was blood. CDR3 loop: CASGRQYPYEQYF. In DNA, the CDR3 is TGTGCCAGCGGTAGACAGTATCCCTACGAGCAGTACTTC.